Here is one TCR beta chain with its context. This entry is derived from a study of shared clonotypes between healthy human individuals. The protocol was immunoSEQ multiplex PCR, while the TCRdb copy is restricted to in-frame clones and leaves out a portion. The sample holds approximately 1.5 million clones; around 98.5% are singletons and the top ten take about 0.34%. Sequencing input: naive CD4+ T cells sorted from blood. Subset indicated: CD45RA+ positively selected. The receptor's source is a young man in good health.

The CDR3 protein is CASSWGAINEKLFF. The CDR3, as DNA: TGTGCCAGCAGTTGGGGGGCGATTAATGAAAAACTGTTTTTT. The chain is built from TRBV28 and TRBJ1-4, with a tentative D call TRBD1 (6 bases). Trimming stripped 4 bases from V and 4 bases from J, with 10 bases between. The CDR3 length is 14 residues. The germline CDR1 and CDR2 sequences are MDHEN and SYDVKM. The whole variable domain, filled in from reference TRBV28 and TRBJ1-4, reads DVKVTQSSRYLVKRTGEKVFLECVQDMDHENMFWYRQDPGLGLRLIYFSYDVKMKEKGDIPEGYSVSREKKERFSLILESASTNQTSMYLCASSWGAINEKLFFGSGTQLSVL.